Listed here is a single T cell receptor beta chain. This clone came up once. Its antigen is unknown. Per-base qualities were not stored, and no clone one base away is much larger. The data were taken from a study of CD4 T cells in relation to SARS-CoV-2 and coronaviruses (dated by TCRdb to the early 2020s). With respect to the entire study: The ViraFEST assay cultured PBMCs with antigen for nine to eleven days, then sequenced TCR beta CDR3s to find antigen-specific clonal expansions. The negative reference condition was either a culture with an HIV-1 Nef peptide pool or a culture with no peptide. Shared crossreactive spike epitopes were mapped to their HLA restriction using patient-derived lymphoblastoid cell lines. The study assessed, at the TCR clonotype level, memory CD4+ T cell crossreactivity between SARS-CoV-2 and common cold coronavirus spike proteins. The Adaptive Biotechnologies TCR-sequencing kit was used to sequence samples from three pre-COVID donors and the naive versus memory experiments, while other data came from Illumina-based sequencing. For other donors in the study, expansion assays were sequenced with a different, Illumina-based TCR-beta assay. Points the paper makes about the study in general: In about 60% of donors, memory CD4+ clonotypes turned up that crossrecognized SARS-CoV-2 and at least one common cold coronavirus spike. Significantly weaker SARS-CoV-2-driven expansion was shown by crossreactive clones than by monoreactive clones, consistent with antigenic imprinting. Crossreactivity analysis centred on spike protein, so crossreactivity against other viral proteins was not assessed. The study was constrained by small numbers of patients and of tested TCRs. Pre-pandemic and post-infection samples were not both contributed by any donor, so tracing of the source of pre-existing responses was limited.

The germline V gene (reference sequence) yields LNHDA for CDR1 and SQIVND for CDR2. V and J are truncated by 5 bases and 3 bases respectively, leaving an intervening sequence of 23 bases. Reading from cysteine to phenylalanine, the CDR3 counts 17 amino acids. Only CDR3 DNA remains: 51 bases, in frame from the first base. CD4+ T cells from unexposed donors were collected before the COVID-19 pandemic (2011-2018). After less than 13 days of culture, CD4+ T cells were isolated with the EasySep CD4+ T cell isolation kit. Unexposed donor CD4+ T cells were tested for reactivity to SARS-CoV-2 S and N and four common cold coronavirus spike pools, as cell number allowed. Each well received under 2.5 million PBMCs, cultured in IMDM supplemented with roughly 5.3% human AB serum and 9.5 to 10 IU/ml IL-2. Half of the culture medium was replaced with fresh IL-2-containing medium on days 3 and 7. In general, triplicate replicate wells were used for every peptide culture condition. The leukapheresis product for the unexposed donors was obtained through commercial purchase. Ficoll-Paque PLUS gradient centrifugation was used to isolate PBMCs from either whole blood or leukapheresis product. PBMCs were either used fresh in the expansion assay or cryopreserved at -140 degrees C. The QIAamp Micro DNA Kit was used to extract genomic DNA from the CD4+ T cells.

The library was obtained by the immunoSEQ multiplex PCR assay. The original pipeline was this. During preprocessing, nonproductive sequences were discarded, as were any CDR3s that did not begin with C, did not end with F or W, or were shorter than 7 amino acids. The MANAFEST web app was used to call antigen-specific clonotypes on the basis of expansion compared with the reference and with other culture wells. To be counted as positive, a clone had to show significant expansion compared with the reference culture, at an FDR below 0.05, in 2 of 3 replicate wells. For a clone to be considered positive, significant expansion relative to all other tandem wells and an odds ratio above 5 were also required. CDR3 homology was quantified as pairwise Levenshtein distance, calculated with the stringdist R package after three terminal residues were trimmed from each end. TCRdb took over this immuneACCESS table, retaining in-frame rearrangements with V and J assigned. Such tables are incomplete; in checked studies, under half of the missing clones stem from an unresolved V gene, and the remainder is unexplained. V and J calls and clone size are as listed in that table; D and trimming were resolved from the DNA. The sample table contains roughly 20,000 clones; only one count was recorded for roughly 77% of them. 20% to 25% of the sample belongs to the ten largest clones.

The V and J segments used are TRBV19 and TRBJ2-7; the D segment cannot be called with confidence. The TCR sequence derives from a human donor in good health. The specimen was CD4+ T cells from PBMCs, cultured in vitro. CDR3 region: CASSSSKDAPPGYEQYF. The sequenced DNA: TGTGCCAGTAGTTCTTCTAAGGACGCACCCCCGGGCTACGAGCAGTACTTC.